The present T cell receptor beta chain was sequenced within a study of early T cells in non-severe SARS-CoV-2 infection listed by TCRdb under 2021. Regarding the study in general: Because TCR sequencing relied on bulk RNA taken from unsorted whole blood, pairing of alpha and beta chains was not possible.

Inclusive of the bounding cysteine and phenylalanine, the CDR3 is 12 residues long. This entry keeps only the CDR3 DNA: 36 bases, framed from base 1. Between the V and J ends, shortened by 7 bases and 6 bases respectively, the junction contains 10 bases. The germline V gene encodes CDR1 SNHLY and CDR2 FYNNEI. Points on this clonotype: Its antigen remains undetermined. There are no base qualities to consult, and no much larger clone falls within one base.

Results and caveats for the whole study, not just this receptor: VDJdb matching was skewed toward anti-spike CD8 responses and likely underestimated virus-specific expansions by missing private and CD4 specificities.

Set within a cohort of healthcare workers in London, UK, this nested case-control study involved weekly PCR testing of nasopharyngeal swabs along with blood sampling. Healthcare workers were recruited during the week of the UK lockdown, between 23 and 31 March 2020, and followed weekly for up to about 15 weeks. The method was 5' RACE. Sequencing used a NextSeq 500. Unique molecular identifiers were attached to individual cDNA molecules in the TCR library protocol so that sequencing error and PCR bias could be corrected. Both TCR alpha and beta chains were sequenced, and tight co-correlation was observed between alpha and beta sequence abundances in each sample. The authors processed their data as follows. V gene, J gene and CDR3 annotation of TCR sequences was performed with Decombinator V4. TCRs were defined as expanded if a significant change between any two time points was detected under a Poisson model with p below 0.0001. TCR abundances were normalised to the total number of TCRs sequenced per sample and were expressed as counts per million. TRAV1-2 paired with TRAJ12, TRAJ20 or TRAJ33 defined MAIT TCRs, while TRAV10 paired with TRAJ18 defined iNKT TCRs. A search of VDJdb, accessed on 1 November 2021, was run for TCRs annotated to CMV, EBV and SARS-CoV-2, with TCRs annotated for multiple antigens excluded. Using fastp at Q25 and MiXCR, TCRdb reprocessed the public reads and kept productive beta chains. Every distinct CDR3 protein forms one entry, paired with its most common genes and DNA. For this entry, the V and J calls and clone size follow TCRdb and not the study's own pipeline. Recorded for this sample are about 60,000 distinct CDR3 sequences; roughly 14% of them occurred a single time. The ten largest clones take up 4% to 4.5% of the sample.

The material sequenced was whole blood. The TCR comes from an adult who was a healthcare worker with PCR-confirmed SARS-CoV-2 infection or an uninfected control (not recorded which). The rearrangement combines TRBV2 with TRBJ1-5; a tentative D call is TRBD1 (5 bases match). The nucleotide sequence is TGTGCCAGCAAACAGGAAAGTCAGCCCCAGCATTTT. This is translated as CASKQESQPQHF.